These 29 T cell receptor beta chains came from one sample sequenced in a study of human T cells and chemical hapten exposure. Time point in this sample: healthy volunteer bleed at 2 weeks. Sequencing started from total RNA isolated from unfractionated whole blood. TCRdb independently ran MiXCR on the RACE reads; one entry per CDR3 protein. This sample has roughly 100,000 distinct CDR3 sequences, with about 8.6% found just once. Sequenced input: whole blood. All receptors come from a female donor in good health. Some clones in this sample may be carry-over from other donors' samples.

A remark on this clonotype: A read error may explain this, as a much larger clone is one base away. The chain uses TRBV6-6 and TRBJ1-5, with a tentative D call TRBD1 (6 bases). The V gene's germline CDR1 is MNHNY and CDR2 SVGAGI (reference sequence). The CDR3 covers 14 residues. Trimming removed 5 bases from V and 7 bases from J, with 15 bases in between. DNA of the CDR3: TGTGCCAGCAGTCCACAGGGAAATGGCCAGCCCCAGCATTTT. Its translation is CASSPQGNGQPQHF.

This clonotype was detected only a few times. The J gene is TRBJ1-2, the V gene TRBV5-1; 11 positions agree with TRBD1. V lost 0 bases, J lost 5 bases, and 3 bases stayed unmatched. Germline values: CDR1 SGHRS, CDR2 YFSETQ. The CDR3 contains 15 residues. In DNA form, the CDR3 reads TGCGCCAGCAGCTTGGGGGACAGGGGGATATATGGCTACACCTTC. Protein sequence: CASSLGDRGIYGYTF. Filled out from reference TRBV5-1 and TRBJ1-2, the complete variable domain reads KAGVTQTPRYLIKTRGQQVTLSCSPISGHRSVSWYQQTPGQGLQFLFEYFSETQRNKGNFPGRFSGRQFSNSRSEMNVSTLELGDSALYLCASSLGDRGIYGYTFGSGTRLTVV.

Remarks on this clonotype: The junction shows a germline mismatch at one end, possibly a read error. This chain uses TRBV9 with TRBJ2-1; either TRBD1 or TRBD2 may fit D (5 bases each). Germline V lookup: CDR1 SGDLS, CDR2 YYNGEE. There are 15 residues in the CDR3. CDR3 DNA sequence: TGTGCCAGCAGCGTAGACGGGACCTCCTACAATGAGCAGTGCTTC. Residues: CASSVDGTSYNEQCF.

V is TRBV27 and J is TRBJ2-3, with unresolved D. The length of the CDR3 is 16 residues. Germline loops: CDR1 MNHEY, CDR2 SMNVEV (reference sequence). The ends were cut back, 6 bases at V and 0 bases at J, with 16 bases in the middle. This chain's CDR3 is CASSSWTVASTDTQYF. Here the CDR3 DNA reads TGTGCCAGCAGCTCTTGGACGGTAGCTAGCACAGATACGCAGTATTTT.

J is TRBJ2-1 and V is TRBV9; D is unresolved. The CDR3 runs to 12 residues. The V gene lost 3 bases and the J gene lost 11 bases, with 12 bases spanning the gap. CDR1 is SGDLS, CDR2 YYNGEE, per germline. As DNA, the CDR3 is TGTGCCAGCAGCGCCTCTAGTCAACAGCAGTTCTTC. Translated, it gives CASSASSQQQFF.

This clonotype turned up a few times. V gene TRBV24-1 combines with J gene TRBJ2-1; the match to TRBD2 covers 7 bases. The J segment lost 2 bases and the V segment lost 9 bases, leaving 6 bases of the junction unmatched. The CDR3 sequence is 14 residues long. From germline, CDR1 is KGHDR and CDR2 SFDVKD. CDR3 in amino acids: CATGAGVTYNEQFF. The DNA of the CDR3 is TGTGCCACCGGGGCGGGAGTGACCTACAATGAGCAGTTCTTC.

In its sample, this clonotype was seen a few times. The chain employs TRBV12-3 or TRBV12-4 and TRBJ1-4; 9 positions agree with TRBD1. V dropped 6 bases and J dropped 5; count of bases not matched to a gene: 10. The CDR3 has 16 amino acids. DNA for the CDR3: TGTGCCAGCAGCCCACTACCGGGACAGGGCAATGAAAAACTGTTTTTT. As protein: CASSPLPGQGNEKLFF.

J is TRBJ1-1 and V is TRBV7-2, with D hard to call. The CDR3 runs 14 residues. Germline-derived CDR1 and CDR2 are SGHTA and FQGNSA. The V end was cut by 1 base, the J end by 7 bases, with 13 bases between. DNA of the CDR3: TGTGCCAGCAGCTTAGGGGTTAGTAGGAGTGAAGCTTTCTTT. It codes for CASSLGVSRSEAFF.

This chain connects TRBV5-1 to TRBJ2-5; D call uncertain. V shed 5 bases and J shed 2 bases, with 7 bases lying between them. CDR3 length: 12 residues. Germline V CDR1 and CDR2: SGHRS, YFSETQ. The CDR3 is CASRVGQETQYF. CDR3 bases: TGCGCCAGCAGGGTGGGACAAGAGACCCAGTACTTC.

This clonotype was picked up many times. The V call is TRBV28, the J call TRBJ1-5; D unclear. Per the germline V gene, CDR1 is MDHEN and CDR2 is SYDVKM. The CDR3 covers 15 residues. V lost 5 bases to trimming and J lost 6 bases, with 17 bases between them. CDR3 region: CASSPDSGGSQPQHF. DNA of the CDR3: TGTGCCAGCAGTCCCGACTCAGGTGGGTCTCAGCCCCAGCATTTT.

This clonotype was detected many times. This rearrangement joins TRBV28 to TRBJ1-5; D is uncertain. Germline loops: CDR1 MDHEN, CDR2 SYDVKM. CDR3 size: 12 residues. V lost 7 bases and J lost 7, with 11 bases in between. CDR3 sequence reads: CASNLIGQPQHF. The CDR3 DNA follows: TGTGCCAGCAACCTAATCGGGCAGCCCCAGCATTTT.

The CDR3 nucleotides read TGTGCCAGCAGTTCTAACAACTTGGGAAGCACAGATACGCAGTATTTT. Its protein product is CASSSNNLGSTDTQYF. The rearrangement joins TRBV28 to TRBJ2-3; D unclear. CDR1 MDHEN and CDR2 SYDVKM come from the germline V gene. The V gene lost 4 bases and the J gene lost 0 bases, with 14 bases spanning the gap. The CDR3 has 16 amino acids.

This clonotype has a count of ten or more. The chain has TRBV5-4 and TRBJ2-3; D is unclear. The CDR3 extends over 12 amino acids. V was clipped by 2 bases and J by 4 bases, with 5 bases between them. Germline CDR1 is SGHNT and CDR2 is YYREEE (reference sequence). CDR3 nucleotide sequence: TGTGCCAGCAGCTTCCCCCCAGATACGCAGTATTTT. Translation gives CASSFPPDTQYF.

The chain joins TRBV20-1 to TRBJ2-3, with D hard to call. Germline CDR1 DFQATT, CDR2 SNEGSKA (reference sequence). This CDR3 has 16 amino acids. Deletions cut 3 bases from V and 5 bases from J, with 21 bases between. In DNA form, the CDR3 reads TGCAGTGCTAGTGACCCCCTAATACCCGCACGAGATACGCAGTATTTT. Translating gives CSASDPLIPARDTQYF.

A remark on this clonotype: This may arise from a read error, as a much more abundant clone is one base away. The final CDR3 position lacks the conserved phenylalanine or tryptophan, pointing to a likely read error. This chain links TRBV6-1 with TRBJ2-3; no clear D. The germline gives CDR1 MNHNS, CDR2 SASEGT. V shed 5 bases and J shed 0 bases, with 6 bases lying between them. The CDR3 sequence is 13 residues long. DNA for the CDR3: TGTGCCAGCAGTCTCCAGAGCACAGATACGCAGTATTCT. It encodes CASSLQSTDTQYS.

This clonotype was found many times. CDR3: CASSYTRVPGTEAFF. CDR3 bases: TGTGCCAGCAGCTACACCAGGGTACCGGGGACTGAAGCTTTCTTT. The gene calls are TRBV2 and TRBJ1-1, with a possible D match to TRBD1 (5 bases). The CDR3 consists of 15 residues. With 6 bases removed from V and 5 bases from J, the gap between germline ends came to 19 bases. Looked up from germline, CDR1 is SNHLY and CDR2 is FYNNEI.

This clonotype was counted between two and nine times. The gene calls are TRBV7-2 and TRBJ2-5; the match to TRBD2 covers 8 bases. In germline, CDR1 is SGHTA, CDR2 FQGNSA. The length of the CDR3 is 15 residues. V lost 3 bases to trimming and J lost 5 bases; unmatched junction nucleotides: 8. The DNA of the CDR3 is TGTGCCAGCAGCTTGTATAGCGGGACCTTGGAGACCCAGTACTTC. Protein: CASSLYSGTLETQYF.

This clonotype was counted ten times or more. V and J are TRBV27 and TRBJ1-1, with D possibly TRBD1 on 5 matching bases. Between the trimmed V and J ends, which lost 8 bases and 2 bases, there was a span of 12 bases. Germline CDR1 reads MNHEY; CDR2 reads SMNVEV (reference sequence). The CDR3 is made up of 13 amino acids. CDR3 region: CASARGTNTEAFF. Here the CDR3 DNA reads TGTGCCAGCGCGAGAGGGACTAACACTGAAGCTTTCTTT.

The chain employs TRBV6-6 and TRBJ1-5; 8 nucleotides agree with TRBD1. In germline, CDR1 is MNHNY, CDR2 SVGAGI (reference sequence). The CDR3 has 14 amino acids. With V trimmed by 6 bases and J by 1 base, 2 bases remained unmatched. CDR3 sequence: CASSRQGSNQPQHF. CDR3 sequence (DNA): TGTGCCAGCAGCCGACAGGGGAGCAATCAGCCCCAGCATTTT.

In this sample, this clonotype turned up many times. V is TRBV20-1 and J is TRBJ2-5; 8 nucleotides align to TRBD1. Germline CDR1 and CDR2: DFQATT and SNEGSKA (reference sequence). The J segment lost 1 base and the V segment lost 2 bases, leaving 18 bases of the junction unmatched. The CDR3 totals 19 residues. The CDR3 is CSARMTGVEPLGPQETQYF. The CDR3 DNA reads TGCAGTGCTAGAATGACAGGGGTCGAACCCCTGGGGCCCCAAGAGACCCAGTACTTC.

This clonotype was found a few times. The chain couples TRBV7-2 to TRBJ2-1; no firm D call. Germline values: CDR1 SGHTA, CDR2 FQGNSA. V was trimmed by 2 bases and J by 3 bases, leaving 11 bases between them. The CDR3 spans 15 residues. CDR3 amino acids: CASSLSWDYYNEQFF. DNA of the CDR3: TGTGCCAGCAGCTTAAGTTGGGATTACTACAATGAGCAGTTCTTC.

This chain links TRBV12-3 or TRBV12-4 with TRBJ1-2, with 10 positions matching TRBD1. The CDR3 is 14 residues long. Losses at the gene ends were 5 bases for V and 8 bases for J; bases not matched to a gene: 8. Written as DNA, the CDR3 is TGTGCCAGCAGTATCACCGGGACAGGGGTGGGCTACACCTTC. It encodes CASSITGTGVGYTF.

This clonotype appeared many times. The rearrangement joins TRBV29-1 to TRBJ2-7; D may correspond to TRBD1 or TRBD2 (5 bases each). Germline loops: CDR1 SQVTM, CDR2 ANQGSEA. Between the trimmed V and J ends, which lost 7 bases and 6 bases, there was a span of 16 bases. The CDR3 spans 12 residues. The DNA for the CDR3 is TGCAGCGCTCGGGACGGAGACTTCGAGCAGTACTTC. This translates into CSARDGDFEQYF.

In its sample, this clonotype was seen a few times. The rearrangement links TRBV7-2 to TRBJ2-5; D unresolved. The CDR3 runs to 12 residues. Per germline, CDR1 SGHTA and CDR2 FQGNSA. Trimming pared 4 bases from V and 2 bases from J, leaving 5 bases between. The CDR3 is CASSSGQETQYF. The CDR3, as DNA: TGTGCCAGCAGCTCCGGGCAAGAGACCCAGTACTTC. Full variable domain (remainder filled in from reference TRBV7-2 and TRBJ2-5): GAGVSQSPSNKVTEKGKDVELRCDPISGHTALYWYRQSLGQGLEFLIYFQGNSAPDKSGLPSDRFSAERTGGSVSTLTIQRTQQEDSAVYLCASSSGQETQYFGPGTRLLVL.

The chain combines TRBV24-1 with TRBJ2-1; D gene ambiguous. The V gene's germline CDR1 is KGHDR and CDR2 SFDVKD. The CDR3 covers 13 residues. V was clipped by 7 bases and J by 4 bases, with 10 bases between them. The CDR3 reads CATRGNLYNEQFF. The CDR3 DNA reads TGTGCCACCAGGGGTAATTTGTACAATGAGCAGTTCTTC.

This clonotype has only a few counts. The chain is built from TRBV24-1 and TRBJ2-1; D is possibly TRBD1 or TRBD2 (6 bases each). Germline-derived CDR1 and CDR2 are KGHDR and SFDVKD. V was shortened by 11 bases and J by 5 bases, with 18 bases between the two germline ends. The CDR3 totals 14 residues. The CDR3 sequence is CASSPGGTNNEQFF. The CDR3 coding sequence is TGTGCCAGCAGCCCCGGCGGGACAAACAATGAGCAGTTCTTC.

This clonotype has only a few counts. The chain has TRBV5-1 and TRBJ2-5; TRBD1 might be the D (5 bases). The germline CDR1 and CDR2 sequences are SGHRS and YFSETQ. CDR3 length equals 13 residues. Between the trimmed V and J ends, which lost 10 bases and 6 bases, there was a span of 19 bases. The CDR3 nucleotides read TGCGCCGGCTCCGAAGGGGCCGGCAAGACCCAGTACTTC. Translated: CAGSEGAGKTQYF.

This clonotype has at least ten counts. V and J are TRBV27 and TRBJ2-3; D remains ambiguous. This CDR3 region has 15 residues. V was clipped by 0 bases and J by 4 bases, with 11 bases between them. CDR1 is MNHEY, CDR2 SMNVEV, per germline (reference sequence). The CDR3 reads CASSLSPPRADTQYF. DNA for the CDR3: TGTGCCAGCAGTTTATCCCCCCCCAGAGCAGATACGCAGTATTTT.

This clonotype was observed a handful of times. Written as DNA, the CDR3 is TGTGCCAGCAGCTTAAACCCGACTAATGAAAAACTGTTTTTT. It translates to CASSLNPTNEKLFF. The chain recombines TRBV21-1 with TRBJ1-4. TRBV21-1 has pseudogene status. The CDR3 sequence is 14 residues long.